This T cell receptor (beta chain) was identified in a study of monozygotic twins with inflammatory bowel disease. TCRdb reanalyzed the 5' RACE reads, giving one entry per CDR3 protein sequence and no DNA. The data include more than 300,000 distinct CDR3 sequences; the top ten clones carry approximately 2.4%. CDR3 length: 14 amino acids. The germline gives CDR1 SGHRS, CDR2 YFSETQ. This clonotype was sampled from a human donor with ulcerative colitis or Crohn's disease, or a healthy co-twin of an affected twin (not recorded which). The chain employs TRBV5-1 and TRBJ1-1; TCRdb outputs TRBD1, but without DNA this stays unchecked. Sequenced material: blood. The CDR3 loop reads CASSMGQPNTEAFF.